The 27 T cell receptor beta chains given below trace back to one sample, sequenced in a study of cytomegalovirus exposure and HLA in healthy donors. The PCR was carried out with 60 Vbeta primers and 13 Jbeta primers. Repertoires were generated with immunoSEQ multiplex PCR, while TCRdb's copy carries only in-frame clones and drops some. In total, the table holds 85,000 to 90,000 clones. Sequencing was done on a sample of PBMCs. All receptors derive from a man in his fifties or sixties in good health and CMV-seropositive.

The rearrangement joins TRBV9 to TRBJ2-2; 7 bases are a match to TRBD2. CDR1 is SGDLS, CDR2 YYNGEE, per germline. V trimming: 4 bases; J trimming: 1 base; junction bases outside the gene matches: 1. This CDR3 region has 14 residues. The CDR3 is CASSSSGNTGELFF. The CDR3 bases are TGTGCCAGCAGCTCTAGCGGGAACACCGGGGAGCTGTTTTTT. Complete variable domain (other parts from reference TRBV9 and TRBJ2-2): DSGVTQTPKHLITATGQRVTLRCSPRSGDLSVYWYQQSLDQGLQFLIQYYNGEERAKGNILERFSAQQFPDLHSELNLSSLELGDSALYFCASSSSGNTGELFFGEGSRLTVL.

This chain connects TRBV6-5 to TRBJ2-7, with 8 positions matching TRBD1. CDR3 length: 15 amino acids. V gave up 4 bases and J gave up 5 bases; unmatched junction bases: 10. The germline V gene encodes CDR1 MNHEY and CDR2 SVGAGI. The CDR3 protein is CASSSGQAGVDEQYV. CDR3 nucleotide sequence: TGTGCCAGCAGTTCGGGACAGGCAGGGGTGGACGAGCAGTACGTC.

The genes are TRBV2 and TRBJ1-1; D gene unclear. This CDR3 is built from 10 residues. Germline V lookup: CDR1 SNHLY, CDR2 FYNNEI. V lost 8 bases and J lost 5, with 6 bases in between. CDR3 sequence reads: CASQWTEAFF. CDR3 nucleotide sequence: TGTGCCAGCCAGTGGACTGAAGCTTTCTTT.

This CDR3 reads CASEVQGIHYGYTF. The CDR3 DNA is TGTGCCAGCGAAGTACAGGGGATCCACTATGGCTACACCTTC. The chain has TRBV5-8 and TRBJ1-2, with TRBD1 identical over 7 bases. With 7 bases clipped from V and 3 bases from J, the junction kept 9 bases outside the gene matches. The CDR3 spans 14 residues. CDR1 and CDR2 (germline): SGHTS, YDEGEE.

The V and J genes are TRBV2 and TRBJ2-1, with 7 positions matching TRBD2. The trim removed 7 bases at V and 10 bases at J, leaving 19 bases unmatched. This CDR3 contains 16 residues. In germline, CDR1 is SNHLY, CDR2 FYNNEI. The CDR3 DNA reads TGTGCCAGCAACCCCGGGGGGAAAGGACTAGGGGAGGAGCAGTTCTTC. It is translated as CASNPGGKGLGEEQFF.

The chain uses TRBV11-3 and TRBJ1-4, with 9 bases lining up with TRBD1. Per the germline V gene, CDR1 is SGHNT and CDR2 is YENEEA. CDR3 length equals 15 residues. J gave up 8 bases and V 2 bases, and 6 bases lay outside the gene matches. CDR3 in amino acids: CASSLTGTGREKLFF. The CDR3 nucleotides read TGTGCCAGCAGCTTAACTGGGACAGGGAGGGAAAAACTGTTTTTT.

This chain connects TRBV11-2 to TRBJ2-1; TRBD2 matches 8 bases. The CDR3 runs to 15 residues. V was pared by 2 bases and J by 8 bases, with 8 bases of the junction left unmatched. CDR1 is SGHAT and CDR2 is FQNNGV in the germline V gene. The CDR3 sequence: CASSLSPGGPDEQFF. CDR3 DNA: TGTGCCAGCAGCTTATCTCCGGGAGGGCCCGATGAGCAGTTCTTC.

The chain employs TRBV2 and TRBJ2-1; TRBD2 aligns across 15 bases. The V gene end was trimmed by 9 bases and the J gene end by 13 bases; junction bases not matched to a gene: 13. This CDR3 is 15 amino acids long. Germline V gene lookup returns CDR1 SNHLY and CDR2 FYNNEI. In DNA form, the CDR3 reads TGTGCCAGGCGTCCGGGACTAGCGGGAGGAGACCCTCAGTTCTTC. This sequence encodes CARRPGLAGGDPQFF.

This chain connects TRBV18 to TRBJ2-3, with TRBD1 matching over 8 bases. Germline assignment: CDR1 KGHSH and CDR2 LQKENI. CDR3 length: 19 amino acids. With 4 bases clipped from V and 0 bases from J, the junction kept 15 bases outside the gene matches. CDR3 sequence (DNA): TGTGCCAGCTCACTTATACCCGGGACAGGCCACACTAGCACAGATACGCAGTATTTT. It specifies CASSLIPGTGHTSTDTQYF.

The J gene is TRBJ2-2, the V gene TRBV7-6; D remains ambiguous. Trimming pared 5 bases from V and 3 bases from J, leaving 22 bases between. Germline CDR1 reads SGHVS; CDR2 reads FNYEAQ. This CDR3 region has 18 residues. CDR3 loop: CASSPPSERSGYTGELFF. The CDR3 DNA reads TGTGCCAGCAGCCCTCCCTCGGAAAGATCAGGTTACACCGGGGAGCTGTTTTTT.

The chain has TRBV4-3 and TRBJ2-1; tentative D call: TRBD1 (6 bases). The V gene's germline CDR1 is LGHNA and CDR2 YSLEER. The V end was cut by 4 bases, the J end by 10 bases, with 11 bases between. The CDR3 sequence is 12 residues long. The CDR3 nucleotides read TGCGCCAGCAGCCTCCTTGGGGGCGAGCAGTTCTTC. It specifies CASSLLGGEQFF.

V usage is TRBV30 and J usage is TRBJ1-5; perhaps TRBD1 as D (6 bases). The CDR3 has 16 residues. CDR1 GTSNPN and CDR2 SVGIG come from the germline V gene (reference sequence). Trimming removed 3 bases at V and 1 base at J, with 16 bases between. CDR3: CAWSVRGGRSNQPQHF. The CDR3 DNA follows: TGTGCCTGGAGCGTCCGGGGGGGCAGAAGCAATCAGCCCCAGCATTTT.

This sequence joins TRBV30 and TRBJ2-3; D possibly corresponds to TRBD2 (6 bases). This CDR3 contains 11 residues. The V gene's germline CDR1 is GTSNPN and CDR2 SVGIG (reference sequence). Trimming cost V 4 bases and J 4 bases, with 6 bases left between them. CDR3 sequence (DNA): TGTGCCTGGACGGGGGCAGATACGCAGTATTTT. Amino acid sequence: CAWTGADTQYF.

This rearrangement joins TRBV4-2 to TRBJ2-7; TRBD1 matches at 7 bases. V lost 1 base and J lost 2; bases outside the gene matches: 11. There are 17 residues in the CDR3. CDR1 LGHNA and CDR2 YNFKEQ come from the germline V gene. CDR3 bases: TGTGCCAGCAGCCAAGTTAACGGGACAGAGGTCACCTACGAGCAGTACGTC. Translating it yields CASSQVNGTEVTYEQYV.

The genes are TRBV6-5 and TRBJ2-2; tentatively, D is TRBD1 (5 bases). V lost 4 bases and J lost 2, with 8 bases in between. Germline CDR1 and CDR2: MNHEY and SVGAGI. CDR3 length equals 14 residues. The CDR3 sequence: CASSWQGNTGELFF. The CDR3 DNA reads TGTGCCAGCAGTTGGCAGGGAAACACCGGGGAGCTGTTTTTT.

The chain joins TRBV18 to TRBJ2-1; 11 bases line up with TRBD2. Trimming removed 5 bases from V and 0 bases from J; junction bases left unmatched: 6. CDR1 is KGHSH and CDR2 is LQKENI in the germline V gene. The CDR3 runs 17 residues. The CDR3 region has the DNA TGTGCCAGCTCATTACTACTAGCGGGGGCCTCCTACAATGAGCAGTTCTTC. Its translation: CASSLLLAGASYNEQFF.

The chain has TRBV19 and TRBJ2-7, with 14 nucleotides matching TRBD2. CDR3 length: 15 amino acids. Germline assignment: CDR1 LNHDA and CDR2 SQIVND (reference sequence). J gave up 3 bases and V 5 bases, and 3 bases lay outside the gene matches. CDR3 sequence (DNA): TGTGCCAGTAGTCGGACTAGCGGGAGGAACTACGAGCAGTACTTC. It specifies CASSRTSGRNYEQYF.

The gene calls are TRBV5-8 and TRBJ2-7; D uncertain. V lost 4 bases to trimming and J lost 7 bases, with 21 bases between them. Per the germline V gene, CDR1 is SGHTS and CDR2 is YDEGEE. The CDR3 sequence is 15 residues long. CDR3 amino acids: CASSPRVPLSGEQYV. The DNA of the CDR3 is TGTGCCAGCAGCCCTCGGGTCCCTCTATCCGGGGAGCAGTACGTC.

This sequence joins TRBV7-9 and TRBJ2-1, with TRBD2 matching 10 bases. Germline lookup yields CDR1 SEHNR and CDR2 FQNEAQ (reference sequence). The CDR3 length is 19 residues. The junction had 10 bases not matched to a gene; V was cut back by 2 bases and J by 0 bases. The DNA for the CDR3 is TGTGCCAGCAGCTTACAACCTCTAGCGGGAGCAAGCTCCTACAATGAGCAGTTCTTC. Protein: CASSLQPLAGASSYNEQFF.

V usage is TRBV27 and J usage is TRBJ2-7; 7 nucleotides align to TRBD2. CDR3 length: 16 amino acids. With V trimmed by 7 bases and J by 2 bases, 14 bases remained unmatched. Germline assignment: CDR1 MNHEY and CDR2 SMNVEV (reference sequence). CDR3 nucleotides: TGTGCCAGCAACCCCTCGGCGAGCGGGATTACCTACGAGCAGTACTTC. It specifies CASNPSASGITYEQYF.

This sequence joins TRBV6-5 and TRBJ2-1; possible D gene TRBD1, 6 bases. Germline values: CDR1 MNHEY, CDR2 SVGAGI. The CDR3 runs to 11 residues. Trimming shortened V by 4 bases and J by 10 bases, and 8 bases separated the two germline ends. CDR3 nucleotides: TGTGCCAGCAGTTCGAGGGGGGAGCAGTTCTTC. Translating gives CASSSRGEQFF.

The V and J genes are TRBV30 and TRBJ2-5; D perhaps matches TRBD2 (5 bases). Judging by the DNA end, TRBJ2-7 fits better; the J call may be wrong. From germline, CDR1 is GTSNPN and CDR2 SVGIG (reference sequence). The CDR3 spans 13 residues. The DNA for the CDR3 is TGTGCCTGGTCAACAGCGGTCTCCTACGAGCAGTACTTC. Residues: CAWSTAVSYEQYF.

This chain links TRBV13 with TRBJ2-2; maybe TRBD2 (5 bases). Germline loops: CDR1 PRHDT, CDR2 FYEKMQ (reference sequence). V lost 5 bases, J lost 5 bases, and 21 bases lay in between. The CDR3 runs 17 residues. Here the CDR3 reads CASSDFSMTSGTGELFF. As DNA, the CDR3 is TGTGCCAGCAGCGATTTTAGTATGACCTCGGGGACCGGGGAGCTGTTTTTT. Together with reference TRBV13 and TRBJ2-2, the CDR3 gives the full variable domain: AAGVIQSPRHLIKEKRETATLKCYPIPRHDTVYWYQQGPGQDPQFLISFYEKMQSDKGSIPDRFSAQQFSDYHSELNMSSLELGDSALYFCASSDFSMTSGTGELFFGEGSRLTVL.

The V and J genes are TRBV10-2 and TRBJ2-3, with D perhaps matching TRBD2 (6 bases). Germline-derived CDR1 and CDR2 are WSHSY and SAAADI. The CDR3 is 14 amino acids. V gave up 8 bases and J gave up 0 bases, with 12 bases separating them. Here the CDR3 reads CASGRTTSTDTQYF. Written as DNA, the CDR3 is TGCGCCAGCGGAAGGACTACTAGCACAGATACGCAGTATTTT.

The chain is built from TRBV4-2 and TRBJ1-1; D remains unclear. The V end was cut by 0 bases, the J end by 4 bases, with 18 bases between. The CDR3 consists of 17 residues. Germline loops: CDR1 LGHNA, CDR2 YNFKEQ. The CDR3 nucleotides read TGTGCCAGCAGCCAAGAATGGGCGGGGAGTCTGAGCACTGAAGCTTTCTTT. This codes for CASSQEWAGSLSTEAFF.

The chain couples TRBV7-2 to TRBJ2-5; TRBD1 matches at 10 bases. The CDR3 covers 14 residues. Germline V gene lookup returns CDR1 SGHTA and CDR2 FQGNSA. Losses at the gene ends were 5 bases for V and 4 bases for J; bases not matched to a gene: 4. The CDR3 DNA is TGTGCCAGCAGCCCCCGGACAGGGGGAGAGACCCAGTACTTC. It is translated as CASSPRTGGETQYF.

The chain joins TRBV30 to TRBJ2-5, with 7 bases lining up with TRBD1. Germline lookup yields CDR1 GTSNPN and CDR2 SVGIG (reference sequence). V lost 2 bases, J lost 2 bases, and 5 bases stayed unmatched. The length of the CDR3 is 14 residues. The CDR3 is CAWSPMTGQETQYF. The CDR3 nucleotides read TGTGCCTGGAGTCCCATGACAGGGCAAGAGACCCAGTACTTC.